What follows are 21 T cell receptor beta chains derived from one specimen sequenced in a study of CD8+CD57+ T cells in acquired aplastic anemia. TCR beta VDJ and CDR3 profiling used genomic DNA as template. One entry per CDR3 protein results from TCRdb running MiXCR on the reads. The sample records roughly 420,000 distinct CDR3 sequences, 55% to 75% being singletons. Material: sorted CD4+, CD8+, or CD8+CD57+ T cells (not recorded which) from PBMCs. These receptor sequences come from a human donor in good health, serving as a control.

The rearrangement uses TRBV5-4 and TRBJ2-7; D gene unclear. Trimming cost V 2 bases and J 0 bases, with 6 bases left between them. The CDR3 runs 13 residues. Germline loops: CDR1 SGHNT, CDR2 YYREEE (reference sequence). CDR3 nucleotides: TGTGCCAGCAGCTTACAACACTCCTACGAGCAGTACTTC. Encoded protein: CASSLQHSYEQYF. Based on the CDR3 plus reference TRBV5-4 and TRBJ2-7, the full variable domain is ETGVTQSPTHLIKTRGQQVTLRCSSQSGHNTVSWYQQALGQGPQFIFQYYREEENGRGNFPPRFSGLQFPNYSSELNVNALELDDSALYLCASSLQHSYEQYFGPGTRLTVT.

This clonotype came up many times. This chain joins TRBV5-1 and TRBJ1-3, with 8 bases aligning to TRBD1. Trimming removed 3 bases from V and 3 bases from J; junction bases left unmatched: 8. Germline V lookup: CDR1 SGHRS, CDR2 YFSETQ. CDR3 length: 16 amino acids. In nucleotides, the CDR3 is TGCGCCAGCAGCTCGGGACCGACAGGGGATGGAAACACCATATATTTT. It codes for CASSSGPTGDGNTIYF.

This sequence joins TRBV20-1 and TRBJ2-5; D not resolved. V was trimmed by 5 bases and J by 7 bases, leaving 29 bases between them. CDR1 and CDR2 (germline): DFQATT, SNEGSKA (reference sequence). The CDR3 has 17 residues. The CDR3 spells CSADIGRASTGVGTQYF. The CDR3 coding sequence is TGCAGTGCTGATATAGGACGGGCGAGCACCGGCGTGGGGACCCAGTACTTC.

The table lists this clonotype with a count of one. CDR3 protein: CASSSPVTGQYF. The CDR3 nucleotides read TGTGCCAGCAGCTCACCGGTGACAGGGCAGTACTTC. The chain combines TRBV7-9 with TRBJ2-7; possibly TRBD1 for D (6 bases). Germline V gene lookup returns CDR1 SEHNR and CDR2 FQNEAQ (reference sequence). The CDR3 totals 12 residues. V gave up 4 bases and J gave up 9 bases, with 13 bases separating them.

This chain uses TRBV7-3 with TRBJ1-2; 7 nucleotides align to TRBD1. Per germline, CDR1 SGHTA and CDR2 FQGTGA. CDR3 length: 15 amino acids. V shed 4 bases, J shed 7 bases, and the junction held 12 bases outside the gene matches. The CDR3 protein is CASSSRQGGSGGYTF. The DNA for the CDR3 is TGTGCCAGCAGCTCTAGACAGGGAGGATCGGGTGGCTACACCTTC.

Regarding this clonotype: One base away lies a much larger clone, so this may be a sequencing read error. The chain employs TRBV20-1 and TRBJ2-5; D is tentatively TRBD1 or TRBD2 (5 bases each). CDR1 is DFQATT, CDR2 SNEGSKA, per germline (reference sequence). The V end was cut by 3 bases, the J end by 5 bases, with 22 bases between. There are 16 residues in the CDR3. Here the CDR3 reads CSASGRGGLGWETQYF. CDR3 DNA sequence: TGCAGTGCTAGCGGACGGGGCGGGTTGGGATGGGAGACCCAGTACTTC.

CDR3 in DNA: TGTGCCAGCAGTAGAGATAGGCCCGGGTGGGGGGATCAGCCCCAGCATTTT. Its translation is CASSRDRPGWGDQPQHF. The chain links TRBV6-4 to TRBJ1-5, with TRBD1 as a possible D gene (5 bases). The CDR3 length is 17 residues. Trimming removed 5 bases at V and 5 bases at J, with 22 bases between. Germline assignment: CDR1 MRHNA and CDR2 SNTAGT.

This chain connects TRBV7-2 to TRBJ1-2; D is uncertain. The CDR3 is 15 residues long. Trimming removed 1 base at V and 13 bases at J, with 22 bases between. CDR1 SGHTA and CDR2 FQGNSA come from the germline V gene. The CDR3 region has the DNA TGTGCCAGCAGCTTAGAGAGGCAGCAGAACTTCGGCCCCACCTTC. Translated: CASSLERQQNFGPTF.

The chain links TRBV2 to TRBJ2-3; 9 bases align to TRBD1. The DNA matches TRBJ1-5 better at its end, which makes the J call doubtful. The CDR3 is 15 amino acids. Germline V lookup: CDR1 SNHLY, CDR2 FYNNEI. CDR3 protein: CASRRERQGDRPQHF. The DNA for the CDR3 is TGTGCCAGCAGGAGGGAGCGACAGGGGGATCGGCCCCAGCATTTT.

This clonotype is a singleton in its sample. It is unclear where the CDR3 begins or ends on the DNA, so no DNA is shown, and the CDR3 is as TCRdb lists it. CDR3 sequence: CASSLAGGTPSEQYFV. The V and J genes are TRBV19 and TRBJ2-7; TRBD1 is the table's D call, not checked against the DNA. Germline lookup yields CDR1 LNHDA and CDR2 SQIVND (reference sequence). From its first to its last residue, the CDR3 has 16 amino acids.

The chain joins TRBV7-2 to TRBJ1-1; D call uncertain. The CDR3 loop spans 15 amino acids. V was cut by 5 bases and J by 6 bases, with 19 bases left in between. From germline, CDR1 is SGHTA and CDR2 FQGNSA. The CDR3 region is CASSLRAAGRAEAFF. CDR3 bases: TGTGCCAGCAGCCTCCGGGCCGCCGGAAGGGCTGAAGCTTTCTTT.

The rearrangement uses TRBV12-3 or TRBV12-4 and TRBJ1-1, with D possibly matching TRBD1 (5 bases). Trimming took 6 bases from V and 3 from J, leaving 14 bases between them. The CDR3 is 14 residues long. The CDR3 region has the DNA TGTGCCAGCAGCCTCGTCGGGACGGACACTGAAGCTTTCTTT. Translating it yields CASSLVGTDTEAFF.

This clonotype turned up a few times. A read error may produce the germline difference seen at one junction end. The CDR3 is CSVEGPGLAYNEQFF. The CDR3 coding sequence is TGCAGCGTCGAAGGTCCGGGACTAGCTTACAATGAGCAGTTCTTC. The gene calls are TRBV29-1 and TRBJ2-1; 9 positions match TRBD2. Per germline, CDR1 SQVTM and CDR2 ANQGSEA. The CDR3 contains 15 residues.

The chain couples TRBV19 to TRBJ1-3; no reliable D call. Per germline, CDR1 LNHDA and CDR2 SQIVND (reference sequence). V was cut by 0 bases and J by 4 bases, with 13 bases left in between. CDR3 length: 16 residues. The CDR3 DNA reads as TGTGCCAGTAGTATAGAAAATGGAGGACCAGGAAACACCATATATTTT. Protein sequence: CASSIENGGPGNTIYF.

CDR3 sequence reads: CATSASPGRDDYGYTF. The CDR3 DNA follows: TGTGCCACCAGTGCCTCACCGGGCAGGGATGACTATGGCTACACCTTC. The chain uses TRBV24-1 and TRBJ1-2; tentative D call: TRBD1 (5 bases). This CDR3 spans 16 amino acids. V was pared by 5 bases and J by 3 bases, with 18 bases between. Germline CDR1 and CDR2: KGHDR and SFDVKD.

The table lists this clonotype with a count of one. The chain joins TRBV5-4 to TRBJ2-3; D not certain. Deletions cut 0 bases from V and 6 bases from J, with 14 bases between. The CDR3 length is 15 residues. Germline values: CDR1 SGHNT, CDR2 YYREEE (reference sequence). CDR3 in DNA: TGTGCCAGCAGCTTGGGGGTCAGGAACGGGGATACGCAGTATTTT. Protein product: CASSLGVRNGDTQYF.

This clonotype was recorded at least ten times. The CDR3 region is CATSRASGGAVDTQYF. The CDR3 DNA reads TGTGCCACCAGCAGAGCTAGCGGGGGGGCCGTAGATACGCAGTATTTT. J is TRBJ2-3 and V is TRBV15; TRBD2 matches at 12 bases. This CDR3 comprises 16 residues. Germline V gene lookup returns CDR1 LNHNV and CDR2 YYDKDF (reference sequence). After removal of 1 base from V and 5 bases from J, the junction contained 4 bases not matched to a gene.

The chain joins TRBV3-1 to TRBJ2-7; either TRBD1 or TRBD2 may supply D (5 bases each). Trimming removed 0 bases at V and 4 bases at J, with 19 bases between. The CDR3 is 17 residues long. CDR1 is LGHDT and CDR2 is YNNKEL in the germline V gene (reference sequence). CDR3 coding DNA: TGTGCCAGCAGCCAAGATCTTGGGGGTCGAATGGTGTACGAGCAGTACTTC. Protein: CASSQDLGGRMVYEQYF.

This clonotype was recorded a few times. This chain connects TRBV29-1 to TRBJ1-1; D call uncertain. Trimming removed 1 base at V and 3 bases at J, with 3 bases between. This CDR3 spans 11 amino acids. From germline, CDR1 is SQVTM and CDR2 ANQGSEA. The CDR3 sequence is CSVEGDTEAFF. In nucleotides, the CDR3 is TGCAGCGTTGAAGGGGACACTGAAGCTTTCTTT. The whole variable domain, remainder taken from reference TRBV29-1 and TRBJ1-1, is SAVISQKPSRDICQRGTSLTIQCQVDSQVTMMFWYRQQPGQSLTLIATANQGSEATYESGFVIDKFPISRPNLTFSTLTVSNMSPEDSSIYLCSVEGDTEAFFGQGTRLTVV.

On this clonotype itself: Compared with germline, one end of the junction differs, possibly owing to a read error. This chain uses TRBV7-8 with TRBJ1-1, with D uncertain. The germline gives CDR1 SGHVS, CDR2 FQNEAQ. This CDR3 spans 14 amino acids. The CDR3 DNA sequence: TGCAGTCGCCGGACCGACGGCCTGAACACTGAAGCTTTCTTT. Residues: CSRRTDGLNTEAFF.

This sequence joins TRBV7-9 and TRBJ1-2; 7 nucleotides match TRBD1. The germline gives CDR1 SEHNR, CDR2 FQNEAQ (reference sequence). V shed 3 bases, J shed 9 bases, and the junction held 7 bases outside the gene matches. CDR3 length: 13 residues. The CDR3 loop reads CASSLQGGDSYTF. CDR3 DNA: TGTGCCAGCAGCTTGCAGGGGGGAGATAGCTACACCTTC.